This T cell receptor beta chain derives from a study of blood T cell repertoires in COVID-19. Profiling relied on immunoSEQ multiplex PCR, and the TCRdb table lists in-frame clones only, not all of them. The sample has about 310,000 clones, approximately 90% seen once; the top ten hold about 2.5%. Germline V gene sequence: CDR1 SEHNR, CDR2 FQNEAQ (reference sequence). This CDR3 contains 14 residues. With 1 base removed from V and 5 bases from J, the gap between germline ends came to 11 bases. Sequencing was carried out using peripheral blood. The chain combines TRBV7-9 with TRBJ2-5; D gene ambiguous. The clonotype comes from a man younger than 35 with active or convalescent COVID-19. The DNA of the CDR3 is TGTGCCAGCAGCTTAGGTCCAGGTTCGGAGACCCAGTACTTC. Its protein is CASSLGPGSETQYF. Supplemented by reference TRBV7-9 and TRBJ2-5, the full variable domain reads DTGVSQNPRHKITKRGQNVTFRCDPISEHNRLYWYRQTLGQGPEFLTYFQNEAQLEKSRLLSDRFSAERPKGSFSTLEIQRTEQGDSAMYLCASSLGPGSETQYFGPGTRLLVL.